This TCR beta chain was obtained from a study of blood T cell repertoires in COVID-19. Study information: Samples came from the United States, Italy and Spain, spanning acute and convalescent COVID-19.

Original processing notes: Reference gene primers were amplified, and this amplification served to estimate nucleated cell counts. Only in-frame clones appear in the TCRdb table, and some are missing; sequencing was by immunoSEQ multiplex PCR. The V and J calls and clone size were taken over from that table, and D and trimming were inferred from the DNA. The data show approximately 250,000 clones, with more than 85% seen just once and roughly 2.8% held by the top ten. Enrolled through a virtual design, the participants were between roughly 18 and 90 years of age and came from under 25 US areas. Losses at the gene ends were 7 bases for V and 5 bases for J; bases not matched to a gene: 7. Germline CDR1 and CDR2: LNHDA and SQIVND (reference sequence). CDR3 length: 14 residues.

The chain joins TRBV19 to TRBJ1-2; 10 nucleotides line up with TRBD1. This receptor was identified in a man between 40 and 49 years old who had been exposed to COVID-19. Input material: PBMCs or T cells enriched from blood (not recorded which). Here the CDR3 DNA reads TGTGCCAGTACCCTACGGACAGGGGGATATGGCTACACCTTC. Translated: CASTLRTGGYGYTF.